This is a list of T cell receptor beta chains from one sample in a study of OX40 agonist ivuxolimab in advanced cancers. The protocol was immunoSEQ multiplex PCR, while the TCRdb copy is restricted to in-frame clones and leaves out a portion. The data contain just over 30,000 clones, around 87% of them singletons. The sequencing here drew on CD4+ or CD8+ T cells sorted from blood, taken in a trial of the OX40 agonist ivuxolimab. The receptor source for this set is an adult with an advanced solid tumor such as melanoma, head and neck, liver or kidney cancer. The CDR3 runs from the conserved cysteine through the conserved F or W. Only part of the rows carry a size: once, few, many, or a class if the clone is expanded.

>TRBV6-5|-|TRBJ2-2
CASSYNGRLNTGELFF
>TRBV5-6|-|TRBJ1-2
CASLKGMGNYGYTF
>TRBV15|-|TRBJ1-5
CATSRAWGRGGQPQHF
>TRBV2|-|TRBJ2-5
CASIGTSGQETQYF
>TRBV15|-|TRBJ1-1
CATSPRTGENTEAFF
>TRBV19|-|TRBJ1-1
CASSTGENTEAFF
>TRBV7-6|-|TRBJ2-2
CASSLAGVGLTNTGELFF
>TRBV6-1|-|TRBJ1-2
CASSLATGPRGGYTF
>TRBV18|once|TRBJ1-5
CASSPLDRDTQPQHF
>TRBV29-1|once|TRBJ2-2
CSVGGLADTGELFF
>TRBV10-3|-|TRBJ2-1
CAAKTSGVLEEQFF
>TRBV6-5|-|TRBJ2-7
CASSVGYEQYF
>TRBV10-2|-|TRBJ2-3
CASGLAGVKDTQYF
>TRBV5-1|-|TRBJ2-7
CASSLDGTWVEQYF
>TRBV9|-|TRBJ2-1
CASSVASGLGSYNEQFF
>TRBV27|-|TRBJ2-5
CASSPHPLAETQYF
>TRBV19|-|TRBJ1-6
CASSQPGQGRISPLHF
>TRBV6-1|few|TRBJ2-1
CASRSTGRDYNEQFF
>TRBV19|-|TRBJ2-2
CASTGAAGELFF
>TRBV29-1|-|TRBJ2-4
CSVELRGQIYIQYF
>TRBV5-1|-|TRBJ1-5
CASSLGHGGAYQPQHF
>TRBV11-2|-|TRBJ1-1
CASNSGQGSPPGNTEAFF
>TRBV4-1|-|TRBJ1-1
CASSPTGNTEAFF
>TRBV5-4|-|TRBJ2-5
CASRGGETQYF
>TRBV28|-|TRBJ1-1
CASTSHWRGANRNTEAFF
>TRBV5-8|once|TRBJ2-1
CASSLEQASVNEQFF
>TRBV19|-|TRBJ2-3
CASSTSRQGAGTDTQYF
>TRBV10-1|-|TRBJ1-1
CASSRGGRLTEAFF
>TRBV7-2|-|TRBJ2-7
CASSLVGASTQRQYF
>TRBV7-6|few|TRBJ2-6
CASSPSFSAGANVLTF
>TRBV29-1|-|TRBJ1-1
CSVFPGRSEAFF
>TRBV28|-|TRBJ2-3
CASSYNRESTDTQYF
>TRBV2|-|TRBJ1-1
CASIHRDRVTEAFF
>TRBV6-1|-|TRBJ2-5
CASSEGWGGETQYF
>TRBV18|-|TRBJ2-1
CASSRGTISEQFF
>TRBV19|-|TRBJ1-5
CASSRRTGGQGQPQHF
>TRBV28|few|TRBJ2-1
CASSIPTRGEQFF
>TRBV10-3|-|TRBJ2-2
CAISETSPGELFF
>TRBV7-2|-|TRBJ2-5
CASSLGFAGTEETQYF
>TRBV19|-|-
CASSIRDFSYEQYF
>TRBV4-1|-|TRBJ2-2
CASSQSGTSGTGELFF